Listed below are T cell receptor beta chains from one sample, sequenced in a study of blood T cells in healthy people across ages. TCRdb re-derived calls from the 5' RACE reads in MiXCR, one entry per CDR3 protein. The repertoire holds about 730,000 distinct CDR3 sequences, with around 40% as singletons. Sequenced material: blood. These receptors were collected from an older woman in good health. CDR3s include the opening cysteine and the closing phenylalanine or tryptophan. Each record gives: clone size, J gene, D gene, V gene, CDR3 DNA, CDR3 protein. A D gene is named only where the DNA matches it firmly. Part of the rows lack a size; the others show once, few, many or a class for expanded clones.

>NA|TRBJ2-7|TRBD2|TRBV28
TGTGCCAGCAGTTCGGCGGGACTAGCGGGAGGGAGGCCCTACGAGCAGTACTTC
CASSSAGLAGGRPYEQYF
>NA|TRBJ2-1|NA|TRBV5-1
TGCACCAGCAGCTTGGAGGAGGGTGGAATCGGGGAGCAGTTCTTC
CTSSLEEGGIGEQFF
>NA|TRBJ1-1|NA|TRBV20-1
TGCAGTGCCATGCTTGGAAGGTTTGGGAACACTGAAGTTTTCTTT
CSAMLGRFGNTEVFF
>few|TRBJ1-4|NA|TRBV29-1
TGCAGCGCCGGGGGGGCTAATGAAAAACTGTTTTTT
CSAGGANEKLFF
>few|TRBJ1-2|NA|TRBV20-1
TGCAGTGCTACTCCATCCAGCGACCCCCCCTATGGCTACACCTTC
CSATPSSDPPYGYTF
>NA|TRBJ2-4|NA|TRBV12-3/TRBV12-4
TGTGCCAGCAGTCCCGGACCAAGTCTAGCCAAAAACATTCAGTACTTC
CASSPGPSLAKNIQYF
>NA|TRBJ2-3|NA|TRBV27
TGTGCCAGCAGTTTACATAAGAATAGCAATCAGCCCCAGTATTTT
CASSLHKNSNQPQYF
>NA|TRBJ2-3|TRBD1|TRBV9
TGTGCCAGCAGCGTCCTCGGGGACAGACCAAGTACAGATACGCAGTATTTT
CASSVLGDRPSTDTQYF
>NA|TRBJ2-4|NA|TRBV20-1
TGCAGTGCTAGAGATTGGAGGGGCACGGAGCGGTACTTC
CSARDWRGTERYF
>many|TRBJ2-1|NA|TRBV29-1
TGCAGCGTTGAAGGTTCTGGGTACAATGAGCAGTTCTTC
CSVEGSGYNEQFF
>few|TRBJ2-6|NA|TRBV2
TGTGCCAGCACCAGGTTTCAGCAAACTGGGGCCAACGTCCTGACTTTC
CASTRFQQTGANVLTF
>NA|TRBJ2-1|TRBD2|TRBV4-3
TGCGCCAGCAGTTTACTATCCGGGACTAGAGACAATGAGCAGTTCTTC
CASSLLSGTRDNEQFF
>NA|TRBJ2-1|TRBD2|TRBV27
TGTGCCAGCAGTTCCGGGACTATGAACAATGAGCAGTTCTTC
CASSSGTMNNEQFF
>many|TRBJ2-4|NA|TRBV7-9
TGTGCCAGCAGCTTAGTCCGGGACAAAAAAAACATTCAGTACTTC
CASSLVRDKKNIQYF
>few|TRBJ2-3|NA|TRBV24-1
TGTGCCACCAGTGATGCGACTAGTCTGGGCGCAGATACGCAGTATTTT
CATSDATSLGADTQYF
>many|TRBJ2-5|TRBD1|TRBV28
TGTGCCAGCATCGGACAGGGGGATGAGACCCAGTACTTC
CASIGQGDETQYF